Listed below are T cell receptor beta chains from one sample, sequenced in a study of blood T cells in healthy people across ages. TCRdb reanalysed the 5' RACE reads using MiXCR and keeps one entry per CDR3 protein. The table has more than 1,400,000 distinct CDR3 sequences, around 39% seen once. Source material: blood. The receptor set was obtained from a woman younger than 35 in good health. CDR3s include the opening cysteine and the closing phenylalanine or tryptophan. Fields, in order: V gene, J gene, clone size, D gene, CDR3 protein, CDR3 DNA. The D gene is left open where the match is weak. Clone size appears in some rows only: once, few, many, or a class for an expanded clone.

V gene: TRBV7-6
J gene: TRBJ2-7
clone size: NA
D gene: NA
CDR3 protein: CAGSLGISSYEQYF
CDR3 DNA: TGTGCCGGCAGCTTGGGGATTTCCTCCTACGAGCAGTACTTC

V gene: TRBV12-3/TRBV12-4
J gene: TRBJ2-4
clone size: NA
D gene: NA
CDR3 protein: CASSYEGIAKNIQYF
CDR3 DNA: TGTGCCAGCAGTTACGAGGGGATAGCCAAAAACATTCAGTACTTC

V gene: TRBV5-1
J gene: TRBJ1-1
clone size: NA
D gene: NA
CDR3 protein: CASSFWGPTGAKTEAFF
CDR3 DNA: TGCGCCAGCAGCTTCTGGGGACCAACGGGAGCGAAAACTGAAGCTTTCTTT

V gene: TRBV28
J gene: TRBJ2-3
clone size: NA
D gene: NA
CDR3 protein: CASRAGTSSTDTQYF
CDR3 DNA: TGTGCCAGCAGGGCCGGCACTTCTAGCACAGATACGCAGTATTTT

V gene: TRBV10-3
J gene: TRBJ2-7
clone size: NA
D gene: NA
CDR3 protein: CAIGGVYEQYF
CDR3 DNA: TGTGCCATCGGCGGGGTCTACGAGCAGTACTTC

V gene: TRBV30
J gene: TRBJ2-3
clone size: NA
D gene: NA
CDR3 protein: CAWQLQTSTDTQYF
CDR3 DNA: TGTGCCTGGCAACTGCAAACTAGCACAGATACGCAGTATTTT

V gene: TRBV6-5
J gene: TRBJ2-4
clone size: few
D gene: TRBD2
CDR3 protein: CASSLGLAGGIQYF
CDR3 DNA: TGTGCCAGCAGCCTTGGACTAGCTGGGGGCATTCAGTACTTC

V gene: TRBV28
J gene: TRBJ2-5
clone size: NA
D gene: NA
CDR3 protein: CAGRRQNQETQYF
CDR3 DNA: TGTGCGGGGCGCCGTCAGAATCAAGAGACCCAGTACTTC

V gene: TRBV10-3
J gene: TRBJ2-1
clone size: once
D gene: TRBD2
CDR3 protein: CAISELLAGVVETQFF
CDR3 DNA: TGTGCCATCAGTGAGCTCCTAGCGGGAGTGGTAGAGACCCAGTTCTTC

V gene: TRBV12-5
J gene: TRBJ2-1
clone size: few
D gene: NA
CDR3 protein: CASGWSLGEQFF
CDR3 DNA: TGTGCTAGTGGTTGGAGCTTGGGGGAGCAGTTCTTC

V gene: TRBV5-1
J gene: TRBJ2-5
clone size: NA
D gene: NA
CDR3 protein: CASSLGSGQSQETQYF
CDR3 DNA: TGCGCCAGCAGCTTGGGATCCGGACAGTCCCAAGAGACCCAGTACTTC

V gene: TRBV28
J gene: TRBJ1-2
clone size: NA
D gene: TRBD1
CDR3 protein: CASSRQGARYGYTF
CDR3 DNA: TGTGCCAGCAGTCGACAGGGGGCGCGGTATGGCTACACCTTC

V gene: TRBV28
J gene: TRBJ2-1
clone size: NA
D gene: NA
CDR3 protein: CGSSSIDGYNEQFF
CDR3 DNA: TGTGGCAGCAGTTCCATCGACGGATACAATGAGCAGTTCTTC

V gene: TRBV6-1
J gene: TRBJ2-1
clone size: NA
D gene: NA
CDR3 protein: CASGALDGAYNEQFF
CDR3 DNA: TGTGCCAGCGGCGCCCTAGATGGTGCCTACAATGAGCAGTTCTTC

V gene: TRBV29-1
J gene: TRBJ2-7
clone size: few
D gene: TRBD2
CDR3 protein: CSAGGDRDEQYF
CDR3 DNA: TGCAGCGCTGGGGGGGATCGAGACGAGCAGTACTTC

V gene: TRBV3-1
J gene: TRBJ1-2
clone size: few
D gene: NA
CDR3 protein: CASSQVWQIYGYTF
CDR3 DNA: TGTGCCAGCAGCCAAGTATGGCAGATCTATGGCTACACCTTC

V gene: TRBV24-1
J gene: TRBJ2-1
clone size: NA
D gene: NA
CDR3 protein: CATSELGGHYNEQFF
CDR3 DNA: TGTGCCACCAGTGAGTTGGGGGGGCACTACAATGAGCAGTTCTTC

V gene: TRBV6-1
J gene: TRBJ1-1
clone size: NA
D gene: NA
CDR3 protein: CASSGTEGGTEAFF
CDR3 DNA: TGTGCCAGCAGTGGGACCGAGGGGGGTACTGAAGCTTTCTTT

V gene: TRBV12-3/TRBV12-4
J gene: TRBJ2-5
clone size: NA
D gene: TRBD2
CDR3 protein: CASSSPGGPTGEQYF
CDR3 DNA: TGTGCCAGCAGTTCCCCGGGGGGACCCACGGGAGAGCAGTACTTC

V gene: TRBV5-4
J gene: TRBJ2-2
clone size: NA
D gene: NA
CDR3 protein: CASNPRGGGDTGELFF
CDR3 DNA: TGTGCCAGCAACCCTCGGGGAGGAGGGGACACCGGGGAGCTGTTTTTT

V gene: TRBV4-1
J gene: TRBJ2-7
clone size: few
D gene: TRBD2
CDR3 protein: CASSQDVGLASEQYF
CDR3 DNA: TGCGCCAGCAGCCAAGATGTTGGACTAGCGAGCGAGCAGTACTTC

V gene: TRBV9
J gene: TRBJ2-5
clone size: few
D gene: NA
CDR3 protein: CASSVSGARQETQYF
CDR3 DNA: TGTGCCAGCAGCGTATCGGGGGCAAGACAAGAGACCCAGTACTTC

V gene: TRBV4-2
J gene: TRBJ2-7
clone size: few
D gene: NA
CDR3 protein: CASSQASHSYEQYF
CDR3 DNA: TGTGCCAGCAGCCAAGCCAGCCACTCCTACGAGCAGTACTTC

V gene: TRBV3-1
J gene: TRBJ1-5
clone size: few
D gene: NA
CDR3 protein: CASSPGVGNQPQHF
CDR3 DNA: TGTGCCAGCAGCCCGGGAGTAGGCAATCAGCCCCAGCATTTT

V gene: TRBV15
J gene: TRBJ1-5
clone size: NA
D gene: TRBD1
CDR3 protein: CATSRVTGVQPQHF
CDR3 DNA: TGTGCCACCAGCAGAGTCACAGGGGTTCAGCCCCAGCATTTT

V gene: TRBV20-1
J gene: TRBJ2-2
clone size: NA
D gene: NA
CDR3 protein: CSARSGSNTGELFF
CDR3 DNA: TGCAGTGCTAGGTCGGGGTCGAACACCGGGGAGCTGTTTTTT

V gene: TRBV20-1
J gene: TRBJ2-5
clone size: NA
D gene: TRBD1
CDR3 protein: CSAVQGIVETQYF
CDR3 DNA: TGCAGTGCCGTACAGGGGATAGTTGAGACCCAGTACTTC

V gene: TRBV5-1
J gene: TRBJ2-5
clone size: once
D gene: TRBD2
CDR3 protein: CASSPGGGPSPNEQYF
CDR3 DNA: TGCGCCAGCAGCCCCGGGGGAGGGCCCTCACCCAATGAGCAGTACTTC

V gene: TRBV7-2
J gene: TRBJ1-2
clone size: few
D gene: NA
CDR3 protein: CASSLGPGFLDGYTF
CDR3 DNA: TGTGCCAGCAGCTTAGGTCCGGGGTTTCTAGATGGCTACACCTTC

V gene: TRBV7-8
J gene: TRBJ2-7
clone size: NA
D gene: NA
CDR3 protein: CASSWSISYEQYF
CDR3 DNA: TGTGCCAGCAGCTGGTCCATTTCCTACGAGCAGTACTTC

V gene: TRBV9
J gene: TRBJ1-2
clone size: NA
D gene: NA
CDR3 protein: CASSDETGDYTF
CDR3 DNA: TGTGCCAGCAGCGACGAAACTGGGGACTACACCTTC

V gene: TRBV6-6
J gene: TRBJ2-5
clone size: few
D gene: NA
CDR3 protein: CASRTIAEETQYF
CDR3 DNA: TGTGCCAGCAGGACCATAGCAGAAGAGACCCAGTACTTC

V gene: TRBV3-1
J gene: TRBJ2-1
clone size: NA
D gene: TRBD2
CDR3 protein: CASSPSPASGAEQFF
CDR3 DNA: TGTGCCAGCAGCCCCTCCCCAGCTAGCGGGGCTGAGCAGTTCTTC

V gene: TRBV28
J gene: TRBJ1-2
clone size: few
D gene: NA
CDR3 protein: CAISYDGRTYGYTF
CDR3 DNA: TGTGCCATCTCTTACGACGGACGGACCTATGGCTACACCTTC

V gene: TRBV6-1
J gene: TRBJ2-5
clone size: once
D gene: NA
CDR3 protein: CAGSQHPGQGLRETQYF
CDR3 DNA: TGTGCCGGCAGCCAACACCCTGGGCAGGGCCTTCGAGAGACCCAGTACTTC

V gene: TRBV5-1
J gene: TRBJ2-7
clone size: few
D gene: NA
CDR3 protein: CASSLVGTASYEQYF
CDR3 DNA: TGCGCCAGCAGCTTGGTCGGAACCGCCTCCTACGAGCAGTACTTC

V gene: TRBV25-1
J gene: TRBJ1-6
clone size: NA
D gene: NA
CDR3 protein: CASSERGLNSPLHF
CDR3 DNA: TGTGCCAGCAGTGAACGGGGACTGAATTCACCCCTCCACTTT

V gene: TRBV28
J gene: TRBJ2-7
clone size: few
D gene: TRBD1
CDR3 protein: CASSHLRDRGAYEQYF
CDR3 DNA: TGTGCCAGCAGTCACCTTAGGGACAGGGGGGCCTACGAGCAGTACTTC

V gene: TRBV3-1
J gene: TRBJ2-1
clone size: NA
D gene: NA
CDR3 protein: CVSSPTFNEQFF
CDR3 DNA: TGTGTCAGCAGCCCTACCTTCAATGAGCAGTTCTTC

V gene: TRBV2
J gene: TRBJ2-7
clone size: NA
D gene: TRBD1
CDR3 protein: CASSDGGDRGSEQYF
CDR3 DNA: TGTGCCAGCAGTGACGGAGGGGACAGGGGATCCGAGCAGTACTTC

V gene: TRBV10-3
J gene: TRBJ2-5
clone size: NA
D gene: NA
CDR3 protein: CAISDGVETQYF
CDR3 DNA: TGTGCCATCAGTGACGGGGTTGAGACCCAGTACTTC

V gene: TRBV12-3/TRBV12-4
J gene: TRBJ1-2
clone size: few
D gene: NA
CDR3 protein: CASIHRPYGYTF
CDR3 DNA: TGTGCCAGCATCCATCGGCCATATGGCTACACCTTC

V gene: TRBV5-1
J gene: TRBJ2-7
clone size: NA
D gene: TRBD1
CDR3 protein: CASSLGGQGPSFEQYF
CDR3 DNA: TGCGCCAGCAGCTTGGGGGGACAGGGGCCGTCCTTCGAGCAGTACTTC

V gene: TRBV3-1
J gene: TRBJ2-3
clone size: few
D gene: TRBD2
CDR3 protein: CASKVSGGDTQYF
CDR3 DNA: TGTGCCAGCAAGGTTAGCGGGGGGGATACGCAGTATTTT

V gene: TRBV6-5
J gene: TRBJ2-7
clone size: NA
D gene: TRBD2
CDR3 protein: CASSPGLAGYFYEQYF
CDR3 DNA: TGTGCCAGCAGTCCCGGACTAGCGGGATATTTCTACGAGCAGTACTTC

V gene: TRBV27
J gene: TRBJ1-1
clone size: NA
D gene: TRBD1
CDR3 protein: CASSLSYRQGALDTEAFF
CDR3 DNA: TGTGCCAGCAGTTTATCGTACCGACAGGGGGCTTTGGACACTGAAGCTTTCTTT

V gene: TRBV20-1
J gene: TRBJ2-3
clone size: NA
D gene: TRBD2
CDR3 protein: CSATRPSGQTDTQYF
CDR3 DNA: TGCAGTGCTACTCGCCCTAGCGGACAAACAGATACGCAGTATTTT

V gene: TRBV9
J gene: TRBJ2-5
clone size: few
D gene: NA
CDR3 protein: CASSVDVSDETQYF
CDR3 DNA: TGTGCCAGCAGCGTAGACGTTAGTGATGAGACCCAGTACTTC

V gene: TRBV29-1
J gene: TRBJ2-7
clone size: NA
D gene: NA
CDR3 protein: CSVDGGETYEQYF
CDR3 DNA: TGCAGCGTTGATGGGGGAGAAACCTACGAGCAGTACTTC

V gene: TRBV5-5
J gene: TRBJ2-1
clone size: NA
D gene: NA
CDR3 protein: CASSLEDSQETQFF
CDR3 DNA: TGTGCCAGCAGCTTGGAGGATTCCCAAGAGACCCAGTTCTTC

V gene: TRBV7-9
J gene: TRBJ1-6
clone size: few
D gene: NA
CDR3 protein: CASSLRTGYNSPLHF
CDR3 DNA: TGTGCCAGCAGCCTGCGGACGGGCTATAATTCACCCCTCCACTTT

V gene: TRBV20-1
J gene: TRBJ2-1
clone size: few
D gene: NA
CDR3 protein: CSATRDFTYNEQFF
CDR3 DNA: TGCAGTGCTACGCGGGACTTTACCTACAATGAGCAGTTCTTC